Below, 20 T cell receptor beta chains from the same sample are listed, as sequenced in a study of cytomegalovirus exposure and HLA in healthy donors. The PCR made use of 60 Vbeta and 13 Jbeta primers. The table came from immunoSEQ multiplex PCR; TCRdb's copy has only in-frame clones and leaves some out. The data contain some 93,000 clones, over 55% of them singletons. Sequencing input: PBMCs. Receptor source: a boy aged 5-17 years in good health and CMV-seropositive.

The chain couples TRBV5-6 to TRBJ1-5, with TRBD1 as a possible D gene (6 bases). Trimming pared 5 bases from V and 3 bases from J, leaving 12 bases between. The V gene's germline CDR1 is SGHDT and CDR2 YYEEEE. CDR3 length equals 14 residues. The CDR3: CASSTGLLNQPQHF. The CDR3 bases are TGTGCCAGCAGTACAGGGCTCCTCAATCAGCCCCAGCATTTT.

The CDR3 region is CASSETSAKLINEQFF. As DNA, the CDR3 is TGCGCCAGCAGTGAGACTAGCGCTAAACTAATAAATGAGCAGTTCTTC. The rearrangement joins TRBV10-2 to TRBJ2-1; 7 bases are shared with TRBD2. CDR3 length: 16 residues. Germline CDR1 and CDR2: WSHSY and SAAADI. Trimming cost V 2 bases and J 7 bases; bases outside gene matches: 11.

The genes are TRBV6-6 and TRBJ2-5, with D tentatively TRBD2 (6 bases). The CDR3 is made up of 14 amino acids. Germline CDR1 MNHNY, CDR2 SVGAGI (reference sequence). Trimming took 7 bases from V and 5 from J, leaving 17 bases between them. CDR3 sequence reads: CASKEYSGDETQYF. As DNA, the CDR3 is TGTGCCAGCAAGGAATATAGCGGAGATGAGACCCAGTACTTC.

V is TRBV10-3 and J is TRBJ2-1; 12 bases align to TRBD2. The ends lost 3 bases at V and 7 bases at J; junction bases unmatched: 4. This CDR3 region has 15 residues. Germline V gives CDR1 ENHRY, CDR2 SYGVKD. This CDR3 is CAISDLGLAGNEQFF. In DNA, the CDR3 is TGTGCCATCAGTGATTTAGGACTAGCGGGAAATGAGCAGTTCTTC.

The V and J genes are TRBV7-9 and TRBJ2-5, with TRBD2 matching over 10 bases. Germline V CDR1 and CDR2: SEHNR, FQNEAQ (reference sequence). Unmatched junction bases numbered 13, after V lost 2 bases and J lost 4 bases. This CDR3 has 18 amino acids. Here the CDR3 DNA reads TGTGCCAGCAGCTTACCCCGAGCGGGAGGGGTCGAAGGAGAGACCCAGTACTTC. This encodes CASSLPRAGGVEGETQYF.

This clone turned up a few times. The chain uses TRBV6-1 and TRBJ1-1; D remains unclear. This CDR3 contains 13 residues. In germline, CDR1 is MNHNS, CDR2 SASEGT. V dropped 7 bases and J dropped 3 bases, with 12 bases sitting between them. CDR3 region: CASIFRKDTEAFF. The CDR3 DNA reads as TGTGCCAGCATTTTCAGGAAGGACACTGAAGCTTTCTTT.

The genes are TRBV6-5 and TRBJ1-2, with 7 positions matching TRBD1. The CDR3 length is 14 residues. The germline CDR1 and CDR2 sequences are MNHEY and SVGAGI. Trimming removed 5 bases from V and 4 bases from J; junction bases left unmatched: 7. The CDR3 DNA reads TGTGCCAGCAGTGGGACTCAGGGGGGCTATGGCTACACCTTC. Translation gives CASSGTQGGYGYTF.

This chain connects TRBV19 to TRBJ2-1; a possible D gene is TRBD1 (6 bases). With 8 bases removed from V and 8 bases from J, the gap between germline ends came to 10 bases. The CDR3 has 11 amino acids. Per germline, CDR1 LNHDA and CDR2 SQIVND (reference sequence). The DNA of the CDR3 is TGTGCCAGTCATGGGGGCGATGAGCAGTTCTTC. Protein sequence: CASHGGDEQFF.

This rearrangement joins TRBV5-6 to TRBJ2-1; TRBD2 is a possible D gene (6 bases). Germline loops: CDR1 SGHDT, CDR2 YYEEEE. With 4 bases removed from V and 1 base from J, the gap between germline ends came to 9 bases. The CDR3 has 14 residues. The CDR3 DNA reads TGTGCCAGCAGCCTCGGGAGTTCCTACAATGAGCAGTTCTTC. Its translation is CASSLGSSYNEQFF.

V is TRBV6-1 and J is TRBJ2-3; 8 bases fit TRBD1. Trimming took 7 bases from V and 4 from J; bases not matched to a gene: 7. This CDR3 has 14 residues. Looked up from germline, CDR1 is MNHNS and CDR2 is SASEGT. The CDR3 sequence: CASILDRVPDTQYF. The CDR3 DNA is TGTGCCAGCATTCTGGACAGGGTCCCAGATACGCAGTATTTT.

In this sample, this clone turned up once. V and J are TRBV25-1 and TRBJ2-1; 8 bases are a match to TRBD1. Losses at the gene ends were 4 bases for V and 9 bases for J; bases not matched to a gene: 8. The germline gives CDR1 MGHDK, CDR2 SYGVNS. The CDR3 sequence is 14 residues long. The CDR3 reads CASSGRQGHPEQFF. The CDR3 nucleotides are TGTGCCAGCAGTGGGAGACAGGGGCATCCTGAGCAGTTCTTC.

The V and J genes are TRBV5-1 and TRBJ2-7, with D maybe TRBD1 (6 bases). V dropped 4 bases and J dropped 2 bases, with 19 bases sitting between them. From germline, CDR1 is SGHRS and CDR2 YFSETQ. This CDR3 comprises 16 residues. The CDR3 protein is CASSMSGGGGPYEQYF. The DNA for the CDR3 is TGCGCCAGCAGCATGAGCGGTGGGGGCGGCCCCTACGAGCAGTACTTC.

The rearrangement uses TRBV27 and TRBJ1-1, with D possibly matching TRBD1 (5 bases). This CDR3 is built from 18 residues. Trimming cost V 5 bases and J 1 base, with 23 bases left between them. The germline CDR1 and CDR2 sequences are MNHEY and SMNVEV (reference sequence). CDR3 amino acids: CASSPTQAQGVENTEAFF. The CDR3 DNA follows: TGTGCCAGCAGTCCAACGCAGGCCCAAGGGGTTGAGAACACTGAAGCTTTCTTT.

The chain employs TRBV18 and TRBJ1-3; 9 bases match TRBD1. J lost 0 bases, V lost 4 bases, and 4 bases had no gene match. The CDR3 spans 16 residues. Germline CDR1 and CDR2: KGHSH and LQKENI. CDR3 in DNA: TGTGCCAGCTCACGTGGACAGGGGATCTCTGGAAACACCATATATTTT. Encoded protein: CASSRGQGISGNTIYF.

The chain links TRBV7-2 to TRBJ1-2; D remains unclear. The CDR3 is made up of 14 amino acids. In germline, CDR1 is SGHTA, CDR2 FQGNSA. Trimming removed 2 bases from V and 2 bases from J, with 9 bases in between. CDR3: CASSLTVGNYGYTF. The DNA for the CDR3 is TGTGCCAGCAGCTTAACCGTCGGGAACTATGGCTACACCTTC.

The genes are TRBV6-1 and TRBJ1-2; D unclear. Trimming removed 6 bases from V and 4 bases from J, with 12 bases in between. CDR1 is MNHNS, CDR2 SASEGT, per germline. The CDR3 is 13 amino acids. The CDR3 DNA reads TGTGCCAGCAGGGTGACAAAAACCTATGGCTACACCTTC. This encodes CASRVTKTYGYTF.

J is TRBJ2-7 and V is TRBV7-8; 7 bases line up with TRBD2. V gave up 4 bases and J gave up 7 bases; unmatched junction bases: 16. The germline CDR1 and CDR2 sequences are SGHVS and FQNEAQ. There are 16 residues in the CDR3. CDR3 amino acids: CASSWGGRGQGLEQYF. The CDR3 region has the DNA TGTGCCAGCAGCTGGGGGGGACGGGGCCAAGGACTGGAGCAGTACTTC.

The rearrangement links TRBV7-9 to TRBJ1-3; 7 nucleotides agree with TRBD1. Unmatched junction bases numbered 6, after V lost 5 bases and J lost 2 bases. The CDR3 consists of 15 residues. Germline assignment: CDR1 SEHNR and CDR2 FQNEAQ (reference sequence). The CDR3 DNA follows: TGTGCCAGCAGCAAGGGACAGACCCCTGGAAACACCATATATTTT. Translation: CASSKGQTPGNTIYF.

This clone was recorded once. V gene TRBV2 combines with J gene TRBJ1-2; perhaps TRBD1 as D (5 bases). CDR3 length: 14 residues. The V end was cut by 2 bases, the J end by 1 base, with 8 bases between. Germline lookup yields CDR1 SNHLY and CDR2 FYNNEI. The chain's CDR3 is CASSETGINYGYTF. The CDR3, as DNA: TGTGCCAGCAGTGAAACAGGAATTAACTATGGCTACACCTTC.

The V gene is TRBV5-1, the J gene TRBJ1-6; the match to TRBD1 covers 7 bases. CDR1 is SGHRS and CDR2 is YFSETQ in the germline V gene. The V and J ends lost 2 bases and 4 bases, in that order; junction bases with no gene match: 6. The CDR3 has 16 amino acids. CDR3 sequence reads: CASSLTMGQYNSPLHF. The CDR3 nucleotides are TGCGCCAGCAGCTTAACAATGGGACAGTATAATTCACCCCTCCACTTT.